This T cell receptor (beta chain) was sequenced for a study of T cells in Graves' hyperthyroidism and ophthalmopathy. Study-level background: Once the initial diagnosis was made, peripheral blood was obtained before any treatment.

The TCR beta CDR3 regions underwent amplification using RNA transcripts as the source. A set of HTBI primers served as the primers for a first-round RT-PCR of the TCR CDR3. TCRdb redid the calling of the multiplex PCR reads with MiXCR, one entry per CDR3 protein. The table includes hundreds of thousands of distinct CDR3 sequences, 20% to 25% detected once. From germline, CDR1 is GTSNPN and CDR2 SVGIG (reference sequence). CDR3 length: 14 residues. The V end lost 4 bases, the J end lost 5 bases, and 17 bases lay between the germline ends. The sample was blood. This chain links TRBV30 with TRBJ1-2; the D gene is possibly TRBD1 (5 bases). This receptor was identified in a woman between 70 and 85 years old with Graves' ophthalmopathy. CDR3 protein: CAWTAMGRTYGYTF. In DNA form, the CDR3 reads TGTGCCTGGACGGCTATGGGCCGGACATATGGCTACACCTTC.